The sequence of this TCR beta chain was determined in a study of cytomegalovirus exposure and HLA in healthy donors. With 60 Vbeta and 13 Jbeta primers, the PCR was carried out. Repertoires were generated with immunoSEQ multiplex PCR, while TCRdb's copy carries only in-frame clones and drops some. The sample contains 150,000 to 200,000 clones, around four fifths of which appear only once. Trimming pared 4 bases from V and 2 bases from J, leaving 12 bases between. Germline-derived CDR1 and CDR2 are SGDLS and YYNGEE. CDR3 size: 14 residues. What was sequenced was PBMCs. The source is a girl aged 10 to 17 in good health and CMV-seropositive. This chain joins TRBV9 and TRBJ1-2; D is uncertain. The CDR3 sequence: CASSHSVYNYGYTF. The CDR3 DNA reads as TGTGCCAGCAGCCATTCTGTCTACAACTATGGCTACACCTTC.